The clone carrying this T cell receptor (beta chain) was seen many times. The antigen remains undetermined. TCRdb ran MiXCR on the 5' RACE reads and lists one entry per CDR3 protein. Found here are nearly 250,000 distinct CDR3 sequences, approximately 7% of them singletons; the top ten hold approximately 3.7%. The record originates from a study of identical twins. Whole-study results and caveats: Within monozygotic twins, out-of-frame TCR alpha sharing was underestimated by the models.

V was shortened by 3 bases and J by 0 bases, with 13 bases between the two germline ends. Looked up from germline, CDR1 is LGHNA and CDR2 is YNFKEQ. CDR3 length: 16 residues. The sample was also linked to a second study, of yellow fever vaccine responses in identical twins.

The chain has TRBV4-2 and TRBJ2-3, with unresolved D. The source is a woman between 18 and 29 years old in good health. Sequenced sample: memory (CD45RO+) T cells sorted from blood. The DNA for the CDR3 is TGTGCCAGCAGCCACCTAGACCGAGCGAGCACAGATACGCAGTATTTT. It codes for CASSHLDRASTDTQYF.